This paragraph covers one T cell receptor beta chain sequence. Its antigen is still unknown. A junction boundary mismatches the germline segment, possibly from a read error. The sample originates from a study of T cells after yellow fever vaccination. The authors made TCR cDNA by 5'RACE template switching, adding a universal primer site and UMIs. TCRdb analysed the 5' RACE reads with MiXCR anew, one entry per CDR3 protein. The sample holds more than 65,000 distinct CDR3 sequences, more than 5.5% seen once. There are 16 residues in the CDR3. Germline loops: CDR1 LGHDT, CDR2 YNNKEL (reference sequence). Study-level results: Subsequent booster samples again held most clones from primary vaccination (under 98% CD4, roughly 90% CD8).

The chain links TRBV3-1 to TRBJ1-1, with D possibly matching TRBD1 (5 bases). The clonotype originates from a man younger than 35 who received the YFV17D yellow fever vaccine. Material: CD8+ T cells sorted from PBMCs, obtained more than 8 days after the first yellow fever vaccination. The CDR3 spells CACSESGTGTVTEAFF. CDR3 nucleotide sequence: TGTGCCTGCAGCGAAAGCGGGACGGGGACTGTCACTGAAGCTTTCTTT.